One sample yielded the 16 T cell receptor beta chains listed below, sequenced in a study of immune cell composition in non-small cell lung cancer. The data were produced by immunoSEQ multiplex PCR, yet TCRdb's version contains in-frame clones alone and is incomplete. The sample shows about 10,000 clones, 65% to 80% of them seen only once. Sequences were obtained from lung tumor tissue. Every receptor here comes from a human donor with non-small cell lung cancer.

The chain recombines TRBV20-1 with TRBJ2-7; D remains unclear. Trimming took off 2 bases at V and 0 bases at J, with 2 bases between the two ends. In germline, CDR1 is DFQATT, CDR2 SNEGSKA (reference sequence). The CDR3 is 11 residues long. CDR3 sequence (DNA): TGCAGTGCTAGAAACTCCTACGAGCAGTACTTC. This translates into CSARNSYEQYF.

This clone was seen a few times. This rearrangement joins TRBV7-9 to TRBJ1-2; maybe TRBD1 (5 bases). The CDR3 consists of 14 residues. Germline V gene lookup returns CDR1 SEHNR and CDR2 FQNEAQ (reference sequence). V lost 7 bases to trimming and J lost 8 bases, with 20 bases between them. CDR3 region: CASTNGTGVWGYTF. In DNA form, the CDR3 reads TGTGCCAGCACCAACGGGACCGGGGTTTGGGGCTACACCTTC.

DNA of the CDR3: TGTGCCAGCAGTTCCTCCAGGGGCGTTTTTGGCTACACCTTC. Its translation is CASSSSRGVFGYTF. This chain uses TRBV6-6 with TRBJ1-2; D might be TRBD1 (6 bases). The germline V and J ends were trimmed by 4 bases and 7 bases, with 16 bases remaining between them. Germline CDR1 is MNHNY and CDR2 is SVGAGI (reference sequence). CDR3 length: 14 residues.

The chain has TRBV7-9 and TRBJ1-5; tentatively, D is TRBD1 (5 bases). CDR3 length equals 16 residues. The germline CDR1 and CDR2 sequences are SEHNR and FQNEAQ (reference sequence). Trimming cost V 1 base and J 2 bases, with 12 bases left between them. CDR3 amino acids: CASSLGPGGGNQPQHF. The DNA of the CDR3 is TGTGCCAGCAGCTTAGGGCCCGGGGGTGGCAATCAGCCCCAGCATTTT.

The rearrangement joins TRBV7-2 to TRBJ1-5; D gene unclear. The V gene's germline CDR1 is SGHTA and CDR2 FQGNSA. Trimming shortened V by 0 bases and J by 7 bases, and 7 bases separated the two germline ends. The CDR3 covers 13 residues. The CDR3 loop is CASSLASEQPQHF. The DNA for the CDR3 is TGTGCCAGCAGCTTAGCTTCAGAACAGCCCCAGCATTTT.

This clone was picked up a small number of times. The V and J genes are TRBV5-6 and TRBJ1-5; 7 bases agree with TRBD1. The CDR3 has 18 residues. V gave up 4 bases and J gave up 0 bases; unmatched junction bases: 13. From germline, CDR1 is SGHDT and CDR2 YYEEEE. CDR3 DNA: TGTGCCAGCAGCCGTTTCCGGGACAGCCCTTATAGCAATCAGCCCCAGCATTTT. Its protein is CASSRFRDSPYSNQPQHF.

This chain connects TRBV4-3 to TRBJ1-4; 9 bases line up with TRBD1. Germline V lookup: CDR1 LGHNA, CDR2 YSLEER. V was clipped by 0 bases and J by 2 bases; unmatched bases: 4. The CDR3 has 17 amino acids. The CDR3, as DNA: TGCGCCAGCAGCCAAGACACAGGGGGCGGCACTAATGAAAAACTGTTTTTT. Protein product: CASSQDTGGGTNEKLFF.

V and J are TRBV28 and TRBJ2-7; D gene unclear. The germline CDR1 and CDR2 sequences are MDHEN and SYDVKM. V gave up 6 bases and J gave up 5 bases, with 11 bases separating them. There are 12 residues in the CDR3. CDR3 protein: CASSFGVDEQYF. DNA of the CDR3: TGTGCCAGCAGCTTTGGGGTGGACGAGCAGTACTTC.

There are a few counts of this clone. This chain connects TRBV27 to TRBJ2-7, with D possibly being TRBD2 (7 bases). Trimming removed 9 bases at V and 3 bases at J, with 24 bases between. Looked up from germline, CDR1 is MNHEY and CDR2 is SMNVEV (reference sequence). The CDR3 sequence is 16 residues long. CDR3 region: CARVGEVGGGDYEQYF. The CDR3 DNA sequence: TGTGCCAGGGTCGGTGAGGTGGGAGGGGGGGACTACGAGCAGTACTTC.

This clone was seen a few times. This rearrangement joins TRBV4-1 to TRBJ1-4; TRBD1 matches 10 bases. The germline CDR1 and CDR2 sequences are MGHRA and YSYEKL. The junction had 7 bases not matched to a gene; V was cut back by 4 bases and J by 8 bases. The CDR3 runs 15 residues. This chain's CDR3 is CASSPGTGVGEKLFF. In nucleotides, the CDR3 is TGCGCCAGCAGCCCGGGGACAGGGGTCGGGGAAAAACTGTTTTTT.

J is TRBJ2-2 and V is TRBV6-4; 8 positions agree with TRBD1. This CDR3 contains 16 residues. Unmatched junction bases numbered 4, after V lost 3 bases and J lost 1 base. The germline V gene has CDR1 MRHNA and CDR2 SNTAGT. CDR3 DNA sequence: TGTGCCAGCAGTGAACAGGGGGTTGTGAACACCGGGGAGCTGTTTTTT. Protein: CASSEQGVVNTGELFF.

This rearrangement joins TRBV6-6 to TRBJ1-1, with D uncertain. Trimming stripped 10 bases from V and 1 base from J, with 10 bases between. The CDR3 loop spans 12 amino acids. Germline V gives CDR1 MNHNY, CDR2 SVGAGI (reference sequence). CDR3 nucleotide sequence: TGTGCCACCAGAACCGAGAACACTGAAGCTTTCTTT. This sequence encodes CATRTENTEAFF.

In this sample, this clone turned up a few times. The genes are TRBV9 and TRBJ1-2; D is possibly TRBD1 (6 bases). The ends were cut back, 3 bases at V and 0 bases at J, with 12 bases in the middle. CDR3 size: 15 residues. Looked up from germline, CDR1 is SGDLS and CDR2 is YYNGEE. The CDR3 sequence: CASSAGGYPNYGYTF. CDR3 DNA: TGTGCCAGCAGCGCCGGGGGCTACCCTAACTATGGCTACACCTTC. The full variable domain, in which reference TRBV9 and TRBJ1-2 provide the parts outside the CDR3, is DSGVTQTPKHLITATGQRVTLRCSPRSGDLSVYWYQQSLDQGLQFLIQYYNGEERAKGNILERFSAQQFPDLHSELNLSSLELGDSALYFCASSAGGYPNYGYTFGSGTRLTVV.

The chain is built from TRBV18 and TRBJ1-1, with TRBD1 identical over 7 bases. Germline V gene data show CDR1 as KGHSH and CDR2 as LQKENI. V shed 3 bases, J shed 4 bases, and the junction held 5 bases outside the gene matches. The CDR3 is made up of 14 amino acids. CDR3 region: CASSPRQGITEAFF. In DNA form, the CDR3 reads TGTGCCAGCTCACCGCGACAGGGTATCACTGAAGCTTTCTTT.

V usage is TRBV7-6 and J usage is TRBJ1-4; D is unresolved. The CDR3 sequence is 13 residues long. Germline-derived CDR1 and CDR2 are SGHVS and FNYEAQ. Between the trimmed V and J ends, which lost 3 bases and 10 bases, there was a span of 12 bases. CDR3 bases: TGTGCCAGCAGCTTGGACGGTCCGGGAAAACTGTTTTTT. Amino acids: CASSLDGPGKLFF. The whole variable domain, remainder taken from reference TRBV7-6 and TRBJ1-4, is GAGVSQSPRYKVTKRGQDVALRCDPISGHVSLYWYRQALGQGPEFLTYFNYEAQQDKSGLPNDRFSAERPEGSISTLTIQRTEQRDSAMYRCASSLDGPGKLFFGSGTQLSVL.

Comments on this clone: Different DNA sequences within this sample yield the same CDR3. The chain carries TRBV28 and TRBJ2-7, with 7 bases matching TRBD1. The CDR3 is 15 amino acids. CDR1 and CDR2 (germline): MDHEN, SYDVKM. The trim removed 1 base at V and 3 bases at J, leaving 6 bases unmatched. CDR3 protein: CASSLFRGSGYEQYF. The CDR3 DNA sequence: TGTGCCAGCAGTTTATTCAGGGGGTCGGGCTACGAGCAGTACTTC.